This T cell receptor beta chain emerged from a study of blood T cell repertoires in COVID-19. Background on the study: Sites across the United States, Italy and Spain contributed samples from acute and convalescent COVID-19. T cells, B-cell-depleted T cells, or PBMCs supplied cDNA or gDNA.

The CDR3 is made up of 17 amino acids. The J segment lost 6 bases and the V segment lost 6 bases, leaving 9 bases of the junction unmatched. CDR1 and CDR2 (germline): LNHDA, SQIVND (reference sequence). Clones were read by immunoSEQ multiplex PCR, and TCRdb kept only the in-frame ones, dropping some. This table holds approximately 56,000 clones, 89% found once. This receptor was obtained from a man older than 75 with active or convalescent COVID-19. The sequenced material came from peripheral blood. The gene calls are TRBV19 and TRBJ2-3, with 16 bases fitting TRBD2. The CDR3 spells CASRYPGLAGGQDTQYF. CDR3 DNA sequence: TGTGCCAGTAGATACCCGGGACTAGCGGGAGGGCAGGATACGCAGTATTTT. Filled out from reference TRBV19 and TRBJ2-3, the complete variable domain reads DGGITQSPKYLFRKEGQNVTLSCEQNLNHDAMYWYRQDPGQGLRLIYYSQIVNDFQKGDIAEGYSVSREKKESFPLTVTSAQKNPTAFYLCASRYPGLAGGQDTQYFGPGTRLTVL.